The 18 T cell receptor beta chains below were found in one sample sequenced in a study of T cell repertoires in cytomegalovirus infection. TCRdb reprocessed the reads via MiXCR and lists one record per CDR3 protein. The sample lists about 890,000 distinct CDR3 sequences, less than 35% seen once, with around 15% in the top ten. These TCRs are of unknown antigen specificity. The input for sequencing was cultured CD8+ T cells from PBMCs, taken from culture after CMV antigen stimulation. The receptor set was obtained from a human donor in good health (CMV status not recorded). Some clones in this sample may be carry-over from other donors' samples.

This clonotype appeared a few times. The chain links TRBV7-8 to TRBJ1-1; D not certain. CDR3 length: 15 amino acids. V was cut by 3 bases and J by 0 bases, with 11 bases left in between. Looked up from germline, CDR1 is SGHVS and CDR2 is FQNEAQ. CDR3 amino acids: CASSFITGMNTEAFF. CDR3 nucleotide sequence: TGTGCCAGCAGCTTTATAACGGGAATGAACACTGAAGCTTTCTTT.

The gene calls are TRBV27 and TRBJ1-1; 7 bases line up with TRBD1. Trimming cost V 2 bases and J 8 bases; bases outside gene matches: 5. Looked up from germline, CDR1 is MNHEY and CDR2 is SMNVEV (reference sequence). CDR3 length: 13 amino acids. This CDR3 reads CASSLPGTEEAFF. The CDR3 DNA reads TGTGCCAGCAGTTTACCCGGGACAGAAGAAGCTTTCTTT.

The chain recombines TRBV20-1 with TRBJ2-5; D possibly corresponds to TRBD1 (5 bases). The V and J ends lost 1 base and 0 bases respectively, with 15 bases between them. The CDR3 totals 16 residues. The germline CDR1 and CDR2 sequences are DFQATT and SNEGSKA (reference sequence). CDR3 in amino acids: CSARGGWGTYQETQYF. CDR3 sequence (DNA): TGCAGTGCTAGAGGTGGTTGGGGCACGTACCAAGAGACCCAGTACTTC.

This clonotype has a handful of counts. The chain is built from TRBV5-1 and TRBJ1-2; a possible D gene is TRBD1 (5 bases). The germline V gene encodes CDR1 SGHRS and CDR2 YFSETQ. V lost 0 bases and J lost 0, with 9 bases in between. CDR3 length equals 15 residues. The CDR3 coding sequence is TGCGCCAGCAGCTTGGAAGGGGTTTCTAACTATGGCTACACCTTC. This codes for CASSLEGVSNYGYTF.

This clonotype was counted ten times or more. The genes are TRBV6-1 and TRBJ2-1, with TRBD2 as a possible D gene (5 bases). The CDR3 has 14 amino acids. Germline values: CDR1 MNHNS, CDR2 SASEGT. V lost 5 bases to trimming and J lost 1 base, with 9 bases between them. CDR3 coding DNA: TGTGCCAGCAGTAACGGGGTTTCCTACAATGAGCAGTTCTTC. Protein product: CASSNGVSYNEQFF.

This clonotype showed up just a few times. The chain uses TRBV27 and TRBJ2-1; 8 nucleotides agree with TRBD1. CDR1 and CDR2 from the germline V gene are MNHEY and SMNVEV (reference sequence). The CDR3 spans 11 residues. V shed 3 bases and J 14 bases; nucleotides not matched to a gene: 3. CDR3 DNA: TGTGCCAGCAGTTTCTCGGGACAGGAGTTCTTC. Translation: CASSFSGQEFF.

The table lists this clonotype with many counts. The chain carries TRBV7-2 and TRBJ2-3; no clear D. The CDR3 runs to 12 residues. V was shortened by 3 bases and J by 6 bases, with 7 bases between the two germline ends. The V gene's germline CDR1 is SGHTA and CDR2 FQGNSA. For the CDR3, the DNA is TGTGCCAGCAGCTTGGTGGTGGATACGCAGTATTTT. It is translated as CASSLVVDTQYF.

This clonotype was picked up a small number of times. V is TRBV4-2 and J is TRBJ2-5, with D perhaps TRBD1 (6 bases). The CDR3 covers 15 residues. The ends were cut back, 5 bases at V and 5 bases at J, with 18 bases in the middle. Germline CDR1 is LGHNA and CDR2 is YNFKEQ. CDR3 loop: CASSSRTEGEETQYF. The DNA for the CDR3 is TGTGCCAGCAGCTCAAGGACAGAAGGCGAGGAGACCCAGTACTTC.

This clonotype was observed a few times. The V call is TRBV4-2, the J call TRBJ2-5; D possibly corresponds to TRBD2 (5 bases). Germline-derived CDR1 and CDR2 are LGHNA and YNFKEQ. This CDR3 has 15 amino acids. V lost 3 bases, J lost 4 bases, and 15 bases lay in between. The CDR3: CASSQVMGSLETQYF. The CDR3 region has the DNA TGTGCCAGCAGCCAGGTCATGGGGAGTTTAGAGACCCAGTACTTC.

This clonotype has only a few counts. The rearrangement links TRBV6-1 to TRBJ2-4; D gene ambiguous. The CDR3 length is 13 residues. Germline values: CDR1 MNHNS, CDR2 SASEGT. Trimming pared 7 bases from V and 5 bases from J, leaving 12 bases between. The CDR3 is CASTPSGQNIQYF. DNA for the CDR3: TGTGCCAGCACCCCTTCAGGACAAAACATTCAGTACTTC.

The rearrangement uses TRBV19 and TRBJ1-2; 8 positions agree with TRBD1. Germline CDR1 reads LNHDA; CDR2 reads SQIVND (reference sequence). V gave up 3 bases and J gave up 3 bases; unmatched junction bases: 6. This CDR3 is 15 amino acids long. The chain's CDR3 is CASSMTRGPHYGYTF. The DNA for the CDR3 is TGTGCCAGTAGTATGACCAGGGGGCCTCACTATGGCTACACCTTC.

This CDR3 is CASSPILGLKKLFF. The DNA of the CDR3 is TGTGCCAGCAGCCCTATCTTGGGGCTGAAAAAACTGTTTTTT. The gene calls are TRBV7-9 and TRBJ1-4, with D perhaps matching TRBD1 (5 bases). Germline assignment: CDR1 SEHNR and CDR2 FQNEAQ (reference sequence). The V and J ends lost 5 bases and 9 bases respectively, with 16 bases between them. This CDR3 is 14 amino acids long.

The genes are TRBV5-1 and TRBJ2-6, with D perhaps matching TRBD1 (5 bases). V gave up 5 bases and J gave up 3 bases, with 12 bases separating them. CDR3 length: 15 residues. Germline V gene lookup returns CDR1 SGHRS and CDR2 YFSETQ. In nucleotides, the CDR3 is TGCGCCAGCAGTACCAGGGTGTTTGGGGCCAACGTCCTGACTTTC. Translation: CASSTRVFGANVLTF.

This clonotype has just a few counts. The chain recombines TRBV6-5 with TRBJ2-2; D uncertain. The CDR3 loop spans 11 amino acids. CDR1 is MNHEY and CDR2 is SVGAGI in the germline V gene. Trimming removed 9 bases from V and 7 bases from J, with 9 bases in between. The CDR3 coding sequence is TGTGCCAGTCTTTTTGGCGGGGAGCTGTTTTTT. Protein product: CASLFGGELFF.

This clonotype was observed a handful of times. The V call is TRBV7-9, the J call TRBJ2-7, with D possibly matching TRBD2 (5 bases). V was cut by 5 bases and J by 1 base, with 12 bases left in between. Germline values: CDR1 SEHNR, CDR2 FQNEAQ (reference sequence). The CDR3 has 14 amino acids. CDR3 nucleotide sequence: TGTGCCAGCAGCCCAGGTGGACTTTCCTACGAGCAGTACTTC. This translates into CASSPGGLSYEQYF. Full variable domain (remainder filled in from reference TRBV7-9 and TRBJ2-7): DTGVSQNPRHKITKRGQNVTFRCDPISEHNRLYWYRQTLGQGPEFLTYFQNEAQLEKSRLLSDRFSAERPKGSFSTLEIQRTEQGDSAMYLCASSPGGLSYEQYFGPGTRLTVT.

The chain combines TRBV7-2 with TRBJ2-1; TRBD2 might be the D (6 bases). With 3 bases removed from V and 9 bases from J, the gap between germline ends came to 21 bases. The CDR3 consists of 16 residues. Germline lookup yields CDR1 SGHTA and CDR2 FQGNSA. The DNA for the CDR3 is TGTGCCAGCAGCTTCGTTTCTAGCGAGGGTAGGGGTGAGCAGTTCTTC. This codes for CASSFVSSEGRGEQFF.

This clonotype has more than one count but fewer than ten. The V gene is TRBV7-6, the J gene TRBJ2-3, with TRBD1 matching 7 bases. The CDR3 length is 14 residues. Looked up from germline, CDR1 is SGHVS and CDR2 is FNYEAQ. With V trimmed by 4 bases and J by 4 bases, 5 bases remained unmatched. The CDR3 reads CASSSKGGPDTQYF. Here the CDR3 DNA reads TGTGCCAGCAGCTCTAAAGGGGGCCCAGATACGCAGTATTTT.

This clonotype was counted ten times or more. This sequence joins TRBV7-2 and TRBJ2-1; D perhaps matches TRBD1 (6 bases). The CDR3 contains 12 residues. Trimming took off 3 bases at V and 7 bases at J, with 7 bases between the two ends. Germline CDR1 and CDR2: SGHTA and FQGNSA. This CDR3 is CASSFRGNEQFF. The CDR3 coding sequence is TGTGCCAGCAGCTTCAGGGGTAATGAGCAGTTCTTC. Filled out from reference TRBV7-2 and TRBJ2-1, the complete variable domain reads GAGVSQSPSNKVTEKGKDVELRCDPISGHTALYWYRQSLGQGLEFLIYFQGNSAPDKSGLPSDRFSAERTGGSVSTLTIQRTQQEDSAVYLCASSFRGNEQFFGPGTRLTVL.